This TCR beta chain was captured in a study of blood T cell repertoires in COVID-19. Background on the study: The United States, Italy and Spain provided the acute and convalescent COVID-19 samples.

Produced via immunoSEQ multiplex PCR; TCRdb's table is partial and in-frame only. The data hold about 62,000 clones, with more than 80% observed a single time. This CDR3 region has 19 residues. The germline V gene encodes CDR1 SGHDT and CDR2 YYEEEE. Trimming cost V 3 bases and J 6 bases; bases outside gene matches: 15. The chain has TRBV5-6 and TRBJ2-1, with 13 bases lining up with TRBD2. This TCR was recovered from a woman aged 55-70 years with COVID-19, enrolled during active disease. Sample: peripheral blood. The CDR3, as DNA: TGTGCCAGCAGCTCTACCACCCCTGTGGGACTAGCGGGAACCAATGAGCAGTTCTTC. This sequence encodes CASSSTTPVGLAGTNEQFF.